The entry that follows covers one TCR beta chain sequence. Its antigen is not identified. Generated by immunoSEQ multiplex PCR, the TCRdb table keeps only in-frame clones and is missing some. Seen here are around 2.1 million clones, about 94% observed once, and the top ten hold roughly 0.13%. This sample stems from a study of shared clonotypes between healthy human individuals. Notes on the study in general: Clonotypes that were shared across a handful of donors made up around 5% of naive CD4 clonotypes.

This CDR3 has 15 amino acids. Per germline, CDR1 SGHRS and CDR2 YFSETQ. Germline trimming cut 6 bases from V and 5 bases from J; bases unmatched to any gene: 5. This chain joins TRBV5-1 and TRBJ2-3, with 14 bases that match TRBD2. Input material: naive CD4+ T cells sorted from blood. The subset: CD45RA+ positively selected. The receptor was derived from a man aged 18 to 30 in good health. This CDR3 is CASNPGTSGRDTQYF. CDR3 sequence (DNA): TGCGCCAGCAACCCCGGGACTAGCGGGAGAGATACGCAGTATTTT.